The 2 T cell receptor beta chains reported below all come from one sample, sequenced in a study of T-cell memory formation after mild COVID-19. TCRdb re-called the 5' RACE reads through MiXCR, storing one row per CDR3 protein. The data contain more than 300,000 distinct CDR3 sequences, 20% to 25% of them singletons. The sample consisted of PBMCs or a T cell subset sorted from them (not recorded which). All receptors derive from a man younger than 35 who had mild COVID-19 (a few samples of this study predate the infection). Cell type and time point are not known.

This clonotype was counted many times. The chain carries TRBV6-2 or TRBV6-3 and TRBJ1-1; no clear D. This CDR3 comprises 12 residues. V gave up 2 bases and J gave up 0 bases, with 1 base separating them. CDR1 and CDR2 (germline): MNHEY, SVGEGT. DNA for the CDR3: TGTGCCAGCAGTTACATGAACACTGAAGCTTTCTTT. It encodes CASSYMNTEAFF.

This clonotype was picked up a small number of times. The rearrangement uses TRBV6-5 and TRBJ1-1; possibly TRBD1 for D (6 bases). Trimming cost V 6 bases and J 0 bases, with 14 bases left between them. CDR3 size: 15 residues. Germline V gene data show CDR1 as MNHEY and CDR2 as SVGAGI. The CDR3 spells CASSLGWGLNTEAFF. In DNA, the CDR3 is TGTGCCAGCAGCCTTGGGTGGGGGCTGAACACTGAAGCTTTCTTT.